This TCR beta chain was retrieved from a study of glioma-infiltrating T cells after dendritic cell vaccination (dated by TCRdb to the mid-2010s). As for the study more broadly: The cohort included around 15 glioblastoma patients drawn from Phase I and II dendritic cell vaccination trials, of whom 9 were newly diagnosed and 6 had recurrent disease. Autologous tumor lysate-pulsed dendritic cell vaccination was administered to the patients between 2003 and 2012. Tumor-infiltrating lymphocyte content was quantified and tumor and blood repertoires were compared in dendritic cell-vaccinated glioblastoma patients by deep sequencing of TCR beta CDR3 regions. Patients received three intradermal dendritic cell vaccine injections at biweekly intervals in the arm below the axilla. Survival after dendritic cell vaccination was correlated with TCR sequencing metrics, including TIL content and tumor-blood repertoire overlap. To make the vaccine, monocyte-derived dendritic cells were cultured for under eight days with IL-4 and GM-CSF and then pulsed overnight with autologous tumor lysate.

What the authors observed across the whole study: TCR clonality showed no direct relationship with survival, which suggests that a diverse polyclonal response may matter. Higher estimated pretreatment TIL content predicted longer time to progression and overall survival after dendritic cell vaccination. The cohort was small and heterogeneous, with few patients having full blood and tumor sets and even fewer initial-recurrent tumor pairs. The response model built on TCR overlap across three groups was characterized as speculative, with prospective validation still needed.

As for this clone: Its antigen is unknown. No much larger clone is present one base from it, and per-base qualities are unavailable.

Selection of patients required sufficient residual fresh-frozen tumor tissue and over two years of available survival data. Molecular status otherwise varied across the glioblastoma patients, but none of them carried an isocitrate dehydrogenase mutation. PBMC were collected before vaccination, two weeks after the third vaccination, and at tumor progression when it occurred. The Qiagen DNeasy Blood extraction Kit was used to extract genomic DNA. CDR1 and CDR2 were assigned from the germline V gene as SGHNT and YENEEA. Trimming at the junction amounts to 5 bases on V and 0 bases on J, and the germline ends lie 20 bases apart. There are 17 amino acids in the CDR3, from cysteine to phenylalanine inclusive. Only CDR3 DNA remains: 51 bases, in frame from the first base. The immunoSEQ assay amplified TCRB CDR3 regions from around 2 micrograms of genomic DNA, or from all available DNA when less than that amount was available. The multiplex PCR relied on 60 forward primers for TCR V beta segments and 13 reverse primers for J beta segments. Synthetic control templates were spiked into each sample at limiting dilution to estimate reads per starting template. Reads of 87 bp were generated by sequencing on the Illumina HiSeq System. In the paper's pipeline: To remove PCR and sequencing errors, closely related sequences were merged with a nearest neighbor algorithm. TCR overlap was defined as the percentage of unique tumor TCR beta sequences that were also found in the peripheral blood of the same patient. Imported from immuneACCESS, the table was reduced by TCRdb to in-frame sequences with V and J called. These copies leave out some clones; in studies compared against another copy, an unresolved V gene accounts for under half, and the cause of the remainder is not known. V and J calls and clone size are given by that table; D and trimming were obtained from the DNA. The sample table holds under 100,000 clones, of which 70% to 80% were seen once. Roughly 5.6% of the sample comes from the top ten.

Sequenced material: blood, taken before dendritic cell vaccination. Recombination linked TRBV11-3 to TRBJ2-7, and the D gene may be TRBD1, 5 bases matching. The clonotype was recovered from a human donor with glioblastoma. Here is the DNA: TGTGCCAGCAGCCGCAAGAGACAGCCTATAAGCTCCTACGAGCAGTACTTC. This yields the protein CASSRKRQPISSYEQYF.